Below are 14 T cell receptor beta chains sequenced from a single sample in a study of identical twins. TCRdb itself ran the 5' RACE reads through MiXCR, one entry per CDR3 protein. The sample holds 650,000 to 800,000 distinct CDR3 sequences, 8.5% to 9.5% seen once. These data were likewise used in another study, on yellow fever vaccine responses in identical twins.

Sequenced input: PBMCs. The receptors were gathered from a woman aged 18-29 years in good health.

This clonotype was detected many times. The chain links TRBV6-5 to TRBJ2-3; no clear D gene. The CDR3 is made up of 16 amino acids. The germline V gene has CDR1 MNHEY and CDR2 SVGAGI. Trimming pared 4 bases from V and 0 bases from J, leaving 14 bases between. The CDR3 bases are TGTGCCAGCAGTTCCCGTATCGTAAGCAGCACAGATACGCAGTATTTT. Translation gives CASSSRIVSSTDTQYF.

In its sample, this clonotype was seen a few times. This sequence joins TRBV5-1 and TRBJ2-3; tentative D call: TRBD2 (5 bases). This CDR3 comprises 14 residues. Germline-derived CDR1 and CDR2 are SGHRS and YFSETQ. With 0 bases removed from V and 4 bases from J, the gap between germline ends came to 9 bases. Written as DNA, the CDR3 is TGCGCCAGCAGCTTGGTTTTGGGAGCAGATACGCAGTATTTT. Translated, it gives CASSLVLGADTQYF.

This clonotype was observed many times. As DNA, the CDR3 is TGCGCCAGCAGCGACGCAGCCACTAGCGGGAGTGCAGATACGCAGTATTTT. Protein: CASSDAATSGSADTQYF. This rearrangement joins TRBV5-1 to TRBJ2-3; 11 nucleotides align to TRBD2. The CDR3 sequence is 17 residues long. The trim removed 4 bases at V and 4 bases at J, leaving 11 bases unmatched. Germline CDR1 SGHRS, CDR2 YFSETQ.

The table lists this clonotype with many counts. The chain joins TRBV6-4 to TRBJ1-6, with D maybe TRBD1 (5 bases). Trimming shortened V by 3 bases and J by 7 bases, and 10 bases separated the two germline ends. Germline V gene sequence: CDR1 MRHNA, CDR2 SNTAGT. CDR3 size: 14 residues. CDR3 nucleotide sequence: TGTGCCAGCAGTGAGGCAGGGAGGAATTCACCCCTCCACTTT. It translates to CASSEAGRNSPLHF.

This clonotype appeared a few times. CDR3 sequence reads: CASSPGLAAPSYNEQFF. In nucleotides, the CDR3 is TGTGCCAGCAGCCCGGGACTAGCGGCACCCTCCTACAATGAGCAGTTCTTC. The genes are TRBV4-2 and TRBJ2-1; 11 bases line up with TRBD2. This CDR3 comprises 17 residues. After removal of 4 bases from V and 0 bases from J, the junction contained 5 bases not matched to a gene. Germline V lookup: CDR1 LGHNA, CDR2 YNFKEQ.

This clonotype occurred many times. The rearrangement joins TRBV4-2 to TRBJ2-4; perhaps TRBD2 as D (5 bases). CDR1 is LGHNA, CDR2 YNFKEQ, per germline. V shed 0 bases and J shed 2 bases, with 8 bases lying between them. The CDR3 length is 15 residues. This chain's CDR3 is CASSQERGTKNIQYF. The DNA for the CDR3 is TGTGCCAGCAGCCAAGAACGGGGAACCAAAAACATTCAGTACTTC.

This clonotype was counted once. Since a much larger clone is just one base distant, this may be a read error. This chain links TRBV7-8 with TRBJ2-2; no clear D gene. Germline V gives CDR1 SGHVS, CDR2 FQNEAQ. The length of the CDR3 is 14 residues. The CDR3 coding sequence is TGTGCCAGCGGCTTTTATCGGAACACCGGGGAGCTGTTTTTT. Protein sequence: CASGFYRNTGELFF.

This clonotype came up many times. J is TRBJ2-7 and V is TRBV20-1; D may match TRBD1 or TRBD2 (5 bases each). This CDR3 region has 12 residues. Germline V gives CDR1 DFQATT, CDR2 SNEGSKA (reference sequence). Trimming removed 7 bases at V and 7 bases at J, with 17 bases between. In DNA form, the CDR3 reads TGCAGTGTCAGCAAAGGGGAGCGGGAGCAGTACTTC. Translating it yields CSVSKGEREQYF.

This clonotype was recorded a few times. V and J are TRBV27 and TRBJ2-3; 8 nucleotides match TRBD2. This CDR3 region has 14 residues. Germline V gives CDR1 MNHEY, CDR2 SMNVEV (reference sequence). With 6 bases clipped from V and 4 bases from J, the junction kept 6 bases outside the gene matches. CDR3 residues: CASRFGGESDTQYF. In DNA, the CDR3 is TGTGCCAGCAGGTTCGGGGGGGAGTCAGATACGCAGTATTTT.

Only a few counts were recorded for this clonotype. CDR3 amino acids: CASSFFLAGVETQYF. The CDR3 nucleotides are TGTGCCAGCAGCTTCTTCCTAGCGGGGGTAGAGACCCAGTACTTC. The J gene is TRBJ2-5, the V gene TRBV12-3 or TRBV12-4; 10 bases are shared with TRBD2. This CDR3 comprises 15 residues. V dropped 6 bases and J dropped 4; count of bases not matched to a gene: 8.

This clonotype was counted ten times or more. The chain is built from TRBV28 and TRBJ2-7; 11 bases are a match to TRBD1. Germline CDR1 and CDR2: MDHEN and SYDVKM. The CDR3 totals 16 residues. The trim removed 4 bases at V and 6 bases at J, leaving 11 bases unmatched. The CDR3 DNA follows: TGTGCCAGCAGTTCACCAACCGGGACAGGGGGTGTCGAGCAGTACTTC. Protein: CASSSPTGTGGVEQYF.

This clonotype appeared a few times. The chain joins TRBV6-1 to TRBJ2-7, with D tentatively TRBD1 or TRBD2 (5 bases each). Per germline, CDR1 MNHNS and CDR2 SASEGT. Trimming cost V 4 bases and J 1 base, with 14 bases left between them. This CDR3 region has 15 residues. The CDR3 DNA reads TGTGCCAGCAGTGGGGGGTTTGAGAAGTCCTACGAGCAGTACTTC. Its translation is CASSGGFEKSYEQYF.

There are many counts of this clonotype. This sequence joins TRBV4-3 and TRBJ2-7; TRBD1 might be the D (5 bases). Germline V gene data show CDR1 as LGHNA and CDR2 as YSLEER. The CDR3 covers 14 residues. The V end lost 0 bases, the J end lost 3 bases, and 9 bases lay between the germline ends. CDR3 nucleotides: TGCGCCAGCAGCCAAGACGGCAGGGACTACGAGCAGTACTTC. Its translation: CASSQDGRDYEQYF.

V usage is TRBV5-1 and J usage is TRBJ2-1, with 12 bases fitting TRBD2. CDR1 SGHRS and CDR2 YFSETQ come from the germline V gene. The CDR3 covers 15 residues. The V segment lost 3 bases and the J segment 9 bases; nucleotides outside the gene matches: 7. The CDR3 sequence: CASSSRLAGVGEQFF. DNA of the CDR3: TGCGCCAGCAGCTCACGACTAGCGGGGGTGGGTGAGCAGTTCTTC. Full variable domain (rest looked up from reference TRBV5-1 and TRBJ2-1): KAGVTQTPRYLIKTRGQQVTLSCSPISGHRSVSWYQQTPGQGLQFLFEYFSETQRNKGNFPGRFSGRQFSNSRSEMNVSTLELGDSALYLCASSSRLAGVGEQFFGPGTRLTVL.